This TCR beta chain is drawn from a study of blood T cell repertoires in COVID-19. Study processing details: The assay estimated nucleated cells by amplifying reference gene primers. The repertoire was sequenced with immunoSEQ multiplex PCR; TCRdb's copy has only in-frame clones and lacks some. V and J calls and clone size follow that table, whereas D and trimming were derived from the DNA. The table shows hundreds of thousands of clones, with around 90% occurring only once. Per the germline V gene, CDR1 is SGHTA and CDR2 is FQGNSA. This CDR3 comprises 14 residues. Trimming left V 1 base short and J 6 bases short, with 9 bases between.

The genes are TRBV7-2 and TRBJ1-4; tentatively, D is TRBD1 (5 bases). The TCR was taken from a young woman with acute COVID-19. Specimen: PBMCs or T cells enriched from blood (not recorded which). The CDR3 coding sequence is TGTGCCAGCAGCTTAGTAGGAGGGGATGAAAAACTGTTTTTT. Protein product: CASSLVGGDEKLFF.